A single sample is the source of the 31 T cell receptor beta chains below, sequenced in a study of beta chain features in type 1 diabetes. Whole-study results and caveats: In all four CD4+ subsets, TCRB CDR3 length was significantly, moderately reduced in type 1 diabetes.

Isolated RNA was reverse transcribed in full, so expressed TCRB transcripts were sequenced. The protocol was immunoSEQ multiplex PCR, while the TCRdb copy is restricted to in-frame clones and leaves out a portion. The sample contains 55,000 to 80,000 clones, 45% to 50% of which appear only once. Antigens of these TCRs are unknown. The source material was central memory CD4+ T cells from blood. These receptors originate from a man aged 25 to 40 with type 1 diabetes.

The chain is built from TRBV2 and TRBJ2-7; the match to TRBD1 covers 7 bases. The CDR3 loop spans 13 amino acids. Trimming at V came to 4 bases and at J to 5 bases, leaving 5 bases not matched to a gene. CDR1 and CDR2 (germline): SNHLY, FYNNEI. The CDR3 is CASSVIGGHEQYF. CDR3 DNA sequence: TGTGCCAGCAGTGTGATAGGGGGCCACGAGCAGTACTTC.

J is TRBJ2-3 and V is TRBV6-6; a weak D match, TRBD1 (6 bases). V was clipped by 6 bases and J by 1 base, with 8 bases between them. Germline CDR1 and CDR2: MNHNY and SVGAGI (reference sequence). This CDR3 comprises 13 residues. The CDR3 reads CASSRQGTDTQYF. The CDR3 DNA follows: TGTGCCAGCAGCCGACAGGGCACAGATACGCAGTATTTT.

This chain uses TRBV10-3 with TRBJ1-2; D call uncertain. V dropped 3 bases and J dropped 0 bases, with 14 bases sitting between them. In germline, CDR1 is ENHRY, CDR2 SYGVKD. The CDR3 contains 16 residues. Written as DNA, the CDR3 is TGTGCCATCAGTGACACACAGAGATTAGCTAACTATGGCTACACCTTC. Protein: CAISDTQRLANYGYTF.

The V gene is TRBV5-1, the J gene TRBJ2-7; D is unclear. CDR1 is SGHRS, CDR2 YFSETQ, per germline. CDR3 size: 13 residues. V lost 4 bases and J 5 bases, leaving 13 bases between the germline ends. Here the CDR3 DNA reads TGCGCCAGCAGCGGGCAGTCGGAACACGAGCAGTACTTC. This encodes CASSGQSEHEQYF.

V gene TRBV7-8 combines with J gene TRBJ2-7; 9 bases align to TRBD2. Per the germline V gene, CDR1 is SGHVS and CDR2 is FQNEAQ. There are 15 residues in the CDR3. The J segment lost 2 bases and the V segment lost 4 bases, leaving 6 bases of the junction unmatched. DNA of the CDR3: TGTGCCAGCAGCTCTAGCGGGACACACGCCTACGAGCAGTACTTC. Translated, it gives CASSSSGTHAYEQYF.

This rearrangement joins TRBV5-1 to TRBJ2-1; D is unresolved. The CDR3 is 12 amino acids. V lost 3 bases and J 7 bases, leaving 8 bases between the germline ends. Germline V gives CDR1 SGHRS, CDR2 YFSETQ. The CDR3 DNA reads as TGCGCCAGCAGCTATCGAGCGAATGAGCAGTTCTTC. This encodes CASSYRANEQFF.

There are a few counts of this clone. The chain joins TRBV6-1 to TRBJ2-7, with 9 bases fitting TRBD1. The CDR3 sequence is 18 residues long. Germline trimming cut 2 bases from V and 1 base from J; bases unmatched to any gene: 12. Germline assignment: CDR1 MNHNS and CDR2 SASEGT. CDR3 nucleotide sequence: TGTGCCAGCAGTGAATCCGGGACAGGGTATAGGAATTCCTACGAGCAGTACTTC. Its translation: CASSESGTGYRNSYEQYF.

In this sample, this clone turned up a few times. The V and J genes are TRBV5-1 and TRBJ2-3, with D perhaps matching TRBD2 (5 bases). The germline V gene has CDR1 SGHRS and CDR2 YFSETQ. V lost 0 bases and J lost 3, with 11 bases in between. This CDR3 region has 15 residues. The chain's CDR3 is CASSLATGRTDTQYF. CDR3 coding DNA: TGCGCCAGCAGCTTGGCGACGGGAAGGACAGATACGCAGTATTTT.

The chain has TRBV19 and TRBJ1-1, with TRBD1 identical over 9 bases. CDR1 LNHDA and CDR2 SQIVND come from the germline V gene (reference sequence). J was trimmed by 4 bases and V by 9 bases; bases with no gene match: 6. CDR3 length: 13 amino acids. The CDR3, as DNA: TGTGCCAGCAATGACAGGGGGTCCACTGAAGCTTTCTTT. This codes for CASNDRGSTEAFF.

The chain carries TRBV10-3 and TRBJ1-1; D remains ambiguous. The V end was cut by 5 bases, the J end by 1 base, with 8 bases between. Germline CDR1 is ENHRY and CDR2 is SYGVKD. The CDR3 covers 13 residues. The CDR3 nucleotides read TGTGCCATCAGTCCCCAGGAGAACACTGAAGCTTTCTTT. Its protein product is CAISPQENTEAFF.

The V and J genes are TRBV29-1 and TRBJ1-2; perhaps TRBD1 as D (6 bases). The CDR3 loop spans 12 amino acids. Germline V gene data show CDR1 as SQVTM and CDR2 as ANQGSEA. Trimming shortened V by 2 bases and J by 2 bases, and 6 bases separated the two germline ends. The CDR3 DNA follows: TGCAGCGTTGAACAGGGGAACTATGGCTACACCTTC. Protein product: CSVEQGNYGYTF.

This clone has more than one count but fewer than ten. The rearrangement links TRBV5-1 to TRBJ2-7; 8 bases line up with TRBD2. Trimming took 4 bases from V and 6 from J; bases not matched to a gene: 6. The CDR3 spans 13 residues. Germline loops: CDR1 SGHRS, CDR2 YFSETQ. The CDR3 DNA reads as TGCGCCAGCAGCCCGGGAGGGGAGGTCGAGCAGTACTTC. Protein product: CASSPGGEVEQYF.

This clone has only a few counts. The chain recombines TRBV5-1 with TRBJ2-7, with 8 positions matching TRBD2. Looked up from germline, CDR1 is SGHRS and CDR2 is YFSETQ. This CDR3 spans 14 amino acids. Trimming at V came to 7 bases and at J to 5 bases, leaving 11 bases not matched to a gene. The CDR3 region has the DNA TGCGCCAGCCGATTCGGGGGGGGGACCGACGAGCAGTACTTC. Protein product: CASRFGGGTDEQYF.

There are a few counts of this clone. This chain joins TRBV19 and TRBJ1-1, with 12 bases lining up with TRBD1. Germline V gives CDR1 LNHDA, CDR2 SQIVND (reference sequence). The CDR3 runs 14 residues. V dropped 5 bases and J dropped 5; count of bases not matched to a gene: 3. The CDR3 loop reads CASSPGQGATEAFF. CDR3 in DNA: TGTGCCAGTAGTCCGGGACAGGGGGCGACTGAAGCTTTCTTT.

This clone was counted a few times. This chain uses TRBV2 with TRBJ2-2; tentative D call: TRBD1 (5 bases). Germline CDR1 is SNHLY and CDR2 is FYNNEI. With 6 bases removed from V and 2 bases from J, the gap between germline ends came to 10 bases. This CDR3 is built from 14 residues. DNA of the CDR3: TGTGCCAGCAGCAACCAGGGTAACACCGGGGAGCTGTTTTTT. Amino acid sequence: CASSNQGNTGELFF.

This clone was recorded a few times. The chain couples TRBV21-1 to TRBJ1-5; the D call in the table, TRBD1, was not verified against the DNA. TRBV21-1 is recorded as a pseudogene. The CDR3 is 19 amino acids. The CDR3 region has the DNA TGTGCCAGCAGCAAAGTTAGCAGGGGGTTTGGTCATAGCAATCAGCCCCAGCATTTT. Translation: CASSKVSRGFGHSNQPQHF.

V gene TRBV7-2 combines with J gene TRBJ1-5; TRBD1 matches 10 bases. CDR1 is SGHTA, CDR2 FQGNSA, per germline. There are 15 residues in the CDR3. The V gene end was trimmed by 6 bases and the J gene end by 5 bases; junction bases not matched to a gene: 7. CDR3 amino acids: CASSPKGTGDQPQHF. CDR3 DNA sequence: TGTGCCAGCAGTCCTAAAGGGACAGGGGATCAGCCCCAGCATTTT.

The J gene is TRBJ2-3, the V gene TRBV6-1; no definite D call. CDR1 is MNHNS and CDR2 is SASEGT in the germline V gene. This CDR3 spans 13 amino acids. The V gene lost 6 bases and the J gene lost 6 bases, with 13 bases spanning the gap. Here the CDR3 DNA reads TGTGCCAGCAGCTACGAGGCAGTCGATACGCAGTATTTT. Its protein is CASSYEAVDTQYF.

This chain joins TRBV19 and TRBJ2-7, with TRBD2 as a possible D gene (6 bases). Germline V gene lookup returns CDR1 LNHDA and CDR2 SQIVND (reference sequence). The germline V and J ends were trimmed by 4 bases and 6 bases, with 16 bases remaining between them. The CDR3 length is 14 residues. CDR3 residues: CASSNPGRGGEQYF. The CDR3 region has the DNA TGTGCCAGTAGTAACCCAGGGCGGGGCGGCGAGCAGTACTTC. Filled out from reference TRBV19 and TRBJ2-7, the complete variable domain reads DGGITQSPKYLFRKEGQNVTLSCEQNLNHDAMYWYRQDPGQGLRLIYYSQIVNDFQKGDIAEGYSVSREKKESFPLTVTSAQKNPTAFYLCASSNPGRGGEQYFGPGTRLTVT.

V is TRBV29-1 and J is TRBJ2-2; D possibly corresponds to TRBD2 (5 bases). The CDR3 is made up of 13 amino acids. The germline V gene encodes CDR1 SQVTM and CDR2 ANQGSEA. The CDR3: CSILGSGAGELFF. DNA for the CDR3: TGCAGTATATTGGGGAGTGGGGCCGGGGAGCTGTTTTTT.

V gene TRBV29-1 combines with J gene TRBJ1-5, with TRBD1 matching 10 bases. J was trimmed by 4 bases and V by 6 bases; bases with no gene match: 6. The CDR3 is made up of 14 amino acids. Germline-derived CDR1 and CDR2 are SQVTM and ANQGSEA. In nucleotides, the CDR3 is TGCAGCGTCCGGACAGGGGGGGGAAATCAGCCCCAGCATTTT. It encodes CSVRTGGGNQPQHF. Complete variable domain (other parts from reference TRBV29-1 and TRBJ1-5): SAVISQKPSRDICQRGTSLTIQCQVDSQVTMMFWYRQQPGQSLTLIATANQGSEATYESGFVIDKFPISRPNLTFSTLTVSNMSPEDSSIYLCSVRTGGGNQPQHFGDGTRLSIL.

The CDR3 region has the DNA TGTGCCTGGAGCCGGGACAGGGGGCCTAATGAGCAGTTCTTC. Amino acids: CAWSRDRGPNEQFF. V and J are TRBV30 and TRBJ2-1, with 12 bases lining up with TRBD1. V shed 3 bases, J shed 7 bases, and the junction held 4 bases outside the gene matches. CDR1 and CDR2 from the germline V gene are GTSNPN and SVGIG (reference sequence). There are 14 residues in the CDR3.

The chain couples TRBV10-3 to TRBJ1-2; the match to TRBD1 covers 7 bases. Germline CDR1 ENHRY, CDR2 SYGVKD. The CDR3 contains 14 residues. The V and J ends lost 3 bases and 3 bases, in that order; junction bases with no gene match: 4. The CDR3 sequence: CAISELGTDYGYTF. CDR3 coding DNA: TGTGCCATCAGTGAATTAGGGACAGACTATGGCTACACCTTC.

The J gene is TRBJ2-7, the V gene TRBV6-5; D is possibly TRBD1 (5 bases). Deletions cut 2 bases from V and 7 bases from J, with 6 bases between. Germline V gene sequence: CDR1 MNHEY, CDR2 SVGAGI. The CDR3 contains 11 residues. DNA for the CDR3: TGTGCCAGCAGTTACAGGGGTGAGCAGTACTTC. Protein sequence: CASSYRGEQYF.

The chain employs TRBV18 and TRBJ2-1; possibly TRBD2 for D (5 bases). The V gene lost 6 bases and the J gene lost 8 bases, with 14 bases spanning the gap. The CDR3 totals 13 residues. The germline gives CDR1 KGHSH, CDR2 LQKENI. The CDR3 here is CASSLSAGHEQFF. The CDR3, as DNA: TGTGCCAGCTCGCTTAGCGCTGGGCATGAGCAGTTCTTC. Variable domain in full (rest from reference TRBV18 and TRBJ2-1): NAGVMQNPRHLVRRRGQEARLRCSPMKGHSHVYWYRQLPEEGLKFMVYLQKENIIDESGMPKERFSAEFPKEGPSILRIQQVVRGDSAAYFCASSLSAGHEQFFGPGTRLTVL.

The chain carries TRBV29-1 and TRBJ2-3; D is uncertain. The CDR3 sequence is 15 residues long. V lost 0 bases to trimming and J lost 3 bases, with 13 bases between them. CDR1 and CDR2 (germline): SQVTM, ANQGSEA. Written as DNA, the CDR3 is TGCAGCGTTGAAGATAGTTGGGCAGAAACAGATACGCAGTATTTT. This codes for CSVEDSWAETDTQYF.

The chain has TRBV30 and TRBJ1-5; 7 nucleotides align to TRBD1. CDR3 length: 14 amino acids. Germline V gene lookup returns CDR1 GTSNPN and CDR2 SVGIG (reference sequence). After removal of 1 base from V and 6 bases from J, the junction contained 6 bases not matched to a gene. CDR3 in amino acids: CAWSETGLTQPQHF. The DNA of the CDR3 is TGTGCCTGGAGTGAGACAGGGCTCACTCAGCCCCAGCATTTT.

This clone was picked up a small number of times. The V and J genes are TRBV5-1 and TRBJ2-5; maybe TRBD2 (6 bases). Germline V gene sequence: CDR1 SGHRS, CDR2 YFSETQ. The germline V and J ends were trimmed by 0 bases and 5 bases, with 8 bases remaining between them. The CDR3 length is 13 residues. CDR3 loop: CASSLVLAETQYF. For the CDR3, the DNA is TGCGCCAGCAGCTTGGTCCTAGCGGAGACCCAGTACTTC.

In this sample, this clone turned up a few times. This sequence joins TRBV11-2 and TRBJ2-5, with 7 nucleotides matching TRBD1. This CDR3 region has 16 residues. The trim removed 5 bases at V and 5 bases at J, leaving 14 bases unmatched. CDR1 is SGHAT and CDR2 is FQNNGV in the germline V gene. The DNA for the CDR3 is TGTGCCAGCAGCGCGCGCCCCGACAGGGCTTGGGAGACCCAGTACTTC. It yields the protein CASSARPDRAWETQYF.

This clone is labeled as medium-sized. The chain employs TRBV4-1 and TRBJ2-1, with D maybe TRBD2 (6 bases). Trimming left V 4 bases short and J 10 bases short, with 14 bases between. This CDR3 has 13 residues. Germline loops: CDR1 MGHRA, CDR2 YSYEKL. The CDR3 loop is CASSLVAEGEQFF. In DNA form, the CDR3 reads TGCGCCAGCAGCCTAGTAGCGGAGGGGGAGCAGTTCTTC.

V usage is TRBV19 and J usage is TRBJ1-4; D gene ambiguous. Trimming shortened V by 3 bases and J by 7 bases, and 12 bases separated the two germline ends. Germline-derived CDR1 and CDR2 are LNHDA and SQIVND (reference sequence). The CDR3 contains 14 residues. CDR3: CASSIPGSVEKLFF. The CDR3 region has the DNA TGTGCCAGTAGTATCCCCGGGTCCGTTGAAAAACTGTTTTTT.